Reported below is one T cell receptor beta chain. This sample stems from a study of T cell changes during pregnancy in multiple sclerosis. The germline V gene encodes CDR1 MNHEY and CDR2 SMNVEV (reference sequence). The CDR3 spans 13 residues. V lost 3 bases and J 6 bases, leaving 8 bases between the germline ends. Generated by immunoSEQ multiplex PCR, the TCRdb table keeps only in-frame clones and is missing some. The data contain tens of thousands of clones, 92% of them singletons. The source material was peripheral blood. This TCR was recovered from a female donor with multiple sclerosis, enrolled in a pregnancy study. V is TRBV27 and J is TRBJ2-2; a possible D gene is TRBD2 (6 bases). CDR3 in amino acids: CASSLSGAGELFF. Written as DNA, the CDR3 is TGTGCCAGCAGTTTGTCGGGGGCCGGGGAGCTGTTTTTT.